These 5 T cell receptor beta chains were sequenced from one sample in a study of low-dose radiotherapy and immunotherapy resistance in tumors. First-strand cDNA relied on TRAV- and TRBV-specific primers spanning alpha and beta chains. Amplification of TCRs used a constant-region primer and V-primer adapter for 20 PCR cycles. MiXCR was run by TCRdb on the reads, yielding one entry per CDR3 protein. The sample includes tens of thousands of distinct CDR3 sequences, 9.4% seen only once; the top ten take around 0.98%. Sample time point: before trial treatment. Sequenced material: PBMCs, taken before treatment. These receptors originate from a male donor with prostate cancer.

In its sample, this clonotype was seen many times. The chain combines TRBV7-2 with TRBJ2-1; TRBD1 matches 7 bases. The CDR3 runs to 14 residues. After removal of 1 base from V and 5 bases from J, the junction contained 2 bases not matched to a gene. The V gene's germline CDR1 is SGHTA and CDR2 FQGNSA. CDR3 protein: CASSLVTGDNEQFF. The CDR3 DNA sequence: TGTGCCAGCAGCTTAGTTACAGGGGACAATGAGCAGTTCTTC.

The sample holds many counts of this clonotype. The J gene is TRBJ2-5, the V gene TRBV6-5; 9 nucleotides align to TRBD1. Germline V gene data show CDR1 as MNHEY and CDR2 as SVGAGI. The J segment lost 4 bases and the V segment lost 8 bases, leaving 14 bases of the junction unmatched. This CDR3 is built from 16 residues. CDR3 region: CASGNYRGRVGETQYF. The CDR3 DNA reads TGTGCCAGCGGAAATTACAGGGGGCGCGTTGGAGAGACCCAGTACTTC.

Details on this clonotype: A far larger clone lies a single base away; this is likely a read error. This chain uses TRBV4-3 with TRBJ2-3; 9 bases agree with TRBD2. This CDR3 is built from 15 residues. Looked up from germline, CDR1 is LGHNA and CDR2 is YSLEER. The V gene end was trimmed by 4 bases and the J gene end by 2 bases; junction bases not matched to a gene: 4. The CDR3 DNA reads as TGCGCCAGCAGCCTCCTAGCGGGATTCACAGATACGCAGTATTTT. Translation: CASSLLAGFTDTQYF.

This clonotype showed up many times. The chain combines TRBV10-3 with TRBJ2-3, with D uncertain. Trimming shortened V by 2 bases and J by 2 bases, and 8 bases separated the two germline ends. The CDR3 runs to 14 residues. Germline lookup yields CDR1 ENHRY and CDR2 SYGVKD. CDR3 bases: TGTGCCATCAGTGAGCCCCCCCACACAGATACGCAGTATTTT. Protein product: CAISEPPHTDTQYF.

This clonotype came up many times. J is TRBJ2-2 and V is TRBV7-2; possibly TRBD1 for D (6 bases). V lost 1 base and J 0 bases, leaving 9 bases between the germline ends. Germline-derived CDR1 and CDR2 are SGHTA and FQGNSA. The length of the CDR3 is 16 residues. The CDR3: CASSLEAGANTGELFF. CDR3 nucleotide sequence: TGTGCCAGCAGCTTAGAGGCAGGGGCGAACACCGGGGAGCTGTTTTTT.